This T cell receptor beta chain stems from a study of radiation and T cells in renal cell carcinoma (dated by TCRdb to about 2020). Regarding the complete study: The samples were obtained from a clinical trial, where primary renal cell carcinomas were treated with 15 Gy stereotactic body radiation therapy and then removed by nephrectomy 4 weeks afterward. Across all 50 or so samples, several million unique CDR3 nucleotide sequences, encoding 2.5 million to 3 million unique CDR3 amino acid sequences, were identified. In total, about 53 samples, comprising approximately 25 tumors and around 27 peripheral blood samples, were subjected to TCR beta sequencing.

What the authors observed across the whole study: Because no pretreatment tumor biopsies were available, whether clonotypes were present in the tumor at baseline could not be determined. Blood repertoire dynamics were not followed beyond 4 weeks after treatment. In blood, the top tumor clonotypes increased between baseline and 2 weeks post-radiation and then shrank by 4 weeks, which suggests that tumor-resident clones expanded only transiently. Because the trial had a single-armed design, the trial could not examine how radiation dose or scheduling affected the TCR repertoire.

V lost 4 bases and J lost 8 bases, and the count of bases not matched to a germline gene is 4. CDR1 LNHDA and CDR2 SQIVND are derived from the germline V gene (reference sequence). The CDR3 starts with the cysteine, ends with the phenylalanine, and has 13 residues. Of the read, only the CDR3 DNA is kept; its 39 bases are in frame from base 1. As regards this clone: What this receptor recognizes is not known. There are no base qualities to consult, and no much larger clone falls within one base.

The sample's time point label is to be understood as: blood 2 weeks post-SBRT. This sample's treatment or condition label indicates: 15 Gy SBRT to primary tumor, nephrectomy 4 weeks later. Serial peripheral blood from radiation-treated patients was sampled at baseline, 2 weeks and 4 weeks after SBRT to track tumor-enriched clonotypes. Renal cell carcinoma with clear cell pathology was present in all patients. The QIAamp DNA Blood Mini Kit (Qiagen) was used to prepare genomic DNA for TCR sequencing. Only samples passing all quality control checks were included in the analyses. Following the manufacturer's recommendations, the immunoSEQ kit was used to generate TCR beta libraries from genomic DNA. Library preparation used a first multiplex PCR with proprietary primers, then a second PCR adding unique barcodes, with bead cleanups after each round. Each sample batch included a kit-provided positive control reaction and a negative control reaction. The final libraries underwent checking on an Agilent 4200 TapeStation D1000 ScreenTape, volumetric pooling, and quantification by qPCR. Sequencing was performed on an Illumina NextSeq500 using a MidOutput 150-cycle cartridge, with 156 Read1 cycles, 15 Index1 cycles, and the kit custom primers. The pooled library was loaded at approximately 0.97 pM with approximately 18% PhiX control spiked in. Per the source publication's procedure: The vendor-processed data were analyzed in R, and a clonotype was defined as all T cells that share the same CDR3 nucleotide sequence. For clone abundance analyses, frequencies were normalized to the 10,000 most abundant clones per sample. Public T cell clones, which averaged fewer than five per sample, were excluded before analysis. Tumor-enriched clonotypes and baseline blood-enriched clonotypes were defined as those with an abundance difference of at least 32-fold between compartments. A beta-binomial differential abundance model was used to identify clonotypes that were expanded or contracted between blood time points. The Baroni-Urbani and Buser coefficient was used to measure tumor-blood repertoire similarity, and groups were compared with two-tailed Wilcoxon tests in R. TCRdb re-hosts the immuneACCESS table, in-frame sequences only. Its copies lack some clones; in the studies checked, an unresolved V gene accounts for under half of them, and the cause for the rest is not known. The V and J calls and clone size are taken from that table; D and trimming were inferred from the DNA. The table for this sample lists roughly 60,000 clones; roughly 79% of them were counted only once. Together, the top ten hold over 6% of the sample.

The receptor was derived from a man aged 55 to 70 with renal cell carcinoma. This chain joins TRBV19 to TRBJ1-2; 10 junctional bases match TRBD1. The source material was blood, sampled from a patient whose treatment included radiotherapy and nephrectomy. CDR3 region: CASSTGTGDGYTF. The sequence in DNA is TGTGCCAGTAGTACCGGGACAGGGGACGGCTACACCTTC. The CDR3 plus the reference TRBV19 and TRBJ1-2 genes for the other parts give the full variable domain: DGGITQSPKYLFRKEGQNVTLSCEQNLNHDAMYWYRQDPGQGLRLIYYSQIVNDFQKGDIAEGYSVSREKKESFPLTVTSAQKNPTAFYLCASSTGTGDGYTFGSGTRLTVV.